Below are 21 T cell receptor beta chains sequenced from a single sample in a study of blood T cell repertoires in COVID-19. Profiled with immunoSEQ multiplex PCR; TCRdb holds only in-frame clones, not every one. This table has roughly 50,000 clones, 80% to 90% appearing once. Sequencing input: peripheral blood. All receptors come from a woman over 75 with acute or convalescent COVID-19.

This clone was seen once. Here the CDR3 reads CASSRTDTLNTEAFF. The CDR3, as DNA: TGTGCCAGCAGCCGTACCGACACCTTGAACACTGAAGCTTTCTTT. This chain connects TRBV7-9 to TRBJ1-1; D is undetermined. Germline V lookup: CDR1 SEHNR, CDR2 FQNEAQ (reference sequence). This CDR3 has 15 residues. V was trimmed by 5 bases and J by 0 bases, leaving 13 bases between them.

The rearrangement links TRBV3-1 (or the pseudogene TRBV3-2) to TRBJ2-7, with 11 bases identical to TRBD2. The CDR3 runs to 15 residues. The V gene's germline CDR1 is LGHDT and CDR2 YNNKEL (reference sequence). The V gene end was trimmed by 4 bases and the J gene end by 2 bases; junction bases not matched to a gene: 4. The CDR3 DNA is TGTGCCAGCAGCCGGACTAGCGGGTCGACCTACGAGCAGTACTTC. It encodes CASSRTSGSTYEQYF.

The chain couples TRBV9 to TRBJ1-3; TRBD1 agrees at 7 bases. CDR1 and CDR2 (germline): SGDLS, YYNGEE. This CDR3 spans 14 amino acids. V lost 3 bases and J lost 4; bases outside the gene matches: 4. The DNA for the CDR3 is TGTGCCAGCAGCGGTACAGGGGAAGGAAACACCATATATTTT. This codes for CASSGTGEGNTIYF.

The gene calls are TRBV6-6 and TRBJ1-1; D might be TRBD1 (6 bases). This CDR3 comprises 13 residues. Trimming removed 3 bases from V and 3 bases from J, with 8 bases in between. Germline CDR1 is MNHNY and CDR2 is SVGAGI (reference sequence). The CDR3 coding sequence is TGTGCCAGCAGTTATGCAGGGGACACTGAAGCTTTCTTT. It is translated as CASSYAGDTEAFF.

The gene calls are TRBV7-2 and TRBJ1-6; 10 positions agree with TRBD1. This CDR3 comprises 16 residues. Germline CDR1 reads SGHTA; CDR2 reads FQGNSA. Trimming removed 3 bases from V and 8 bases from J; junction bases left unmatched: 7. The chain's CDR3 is CASSFGQGGSYSPLHF. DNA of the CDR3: TGTGCCAGCAGCTTCGGACAGGGGGGGTCCTATTCACCCCTCCACTTT.

The CDR3 DNA reads TGCAGCGTCGTTGACACTTACTCTGGAAACACCATATATTTT. Protein sequence: CSVVDTYSGNTIYF. The chain carries TRBV29-1 and TRBJ1-3; no clear D gene. Per germline, CDR1 SQVTM and CDR2 ANQGSEA. The CDR3 has 14 amino acids. With 6 bases removed from V and 0 bases from J, the gap between germline ends came to 12 bases.

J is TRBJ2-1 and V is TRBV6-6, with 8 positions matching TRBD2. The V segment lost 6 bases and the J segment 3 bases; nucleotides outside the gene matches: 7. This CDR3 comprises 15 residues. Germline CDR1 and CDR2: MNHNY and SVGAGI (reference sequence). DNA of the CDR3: TGTGCCAGCAGGGCAAGCGGGGGCTTCTACAATGAGCAGTTCTTC. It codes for CASRASGGFYNEQFF.

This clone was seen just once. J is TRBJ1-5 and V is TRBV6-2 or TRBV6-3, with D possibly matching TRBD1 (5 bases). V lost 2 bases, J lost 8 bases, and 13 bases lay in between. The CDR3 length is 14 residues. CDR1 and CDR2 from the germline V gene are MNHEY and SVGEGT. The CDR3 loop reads CASSYSGGNKPQHF. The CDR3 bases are TGTGCCAGCAGTTACAGCGGGGGGAATAAGCCCCAGCATTTT.

In nucleotides, the CDR3 is TGCAGTGCAAAACAGGGTAGTGAAGCTTTCTTT. It specifies CSAKQGSEAFF. The genes are TRBV20-1 and TRBJ1-1; tentative D call: TRBD1 (6 bases). Germline lookup yields CDR1 DFQATT and CDR2 SNEGSKA (reference sequence). This CDR3 is built from 11 residues. V was shortened by 6 bases and J by 7 bases, with 12 bases between the two germline ends.

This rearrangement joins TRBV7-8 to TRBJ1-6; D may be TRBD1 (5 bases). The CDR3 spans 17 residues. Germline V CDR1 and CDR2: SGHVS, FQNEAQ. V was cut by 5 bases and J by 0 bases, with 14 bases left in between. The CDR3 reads CASSPRTLSSYNSPLHF. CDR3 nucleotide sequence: TGTGCCAGCAGCCCAAGGACATTGAGCTCCTATAATTCACCCCTCCACTTT.

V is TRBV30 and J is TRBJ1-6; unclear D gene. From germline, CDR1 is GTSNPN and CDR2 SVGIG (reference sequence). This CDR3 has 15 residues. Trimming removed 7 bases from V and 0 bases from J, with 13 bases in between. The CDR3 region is CALGTQNSYNSPLHF. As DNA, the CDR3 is TGTGCCTTGGGTACCCAGAACTCCTATAATTCACCCCTCCACTTT.

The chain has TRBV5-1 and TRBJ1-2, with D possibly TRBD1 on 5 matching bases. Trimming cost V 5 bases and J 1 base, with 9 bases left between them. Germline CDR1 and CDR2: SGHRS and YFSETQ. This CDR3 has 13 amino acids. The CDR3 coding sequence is TGCGCCAGCAGTTCGACAGTTAACTATGGCTACACCTTC. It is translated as CASSSTVNYGYTF.

The CDR3 spells CASSVQGAGAGDIQYF. The CDR3, as DNA: TGTGCCAGCAGCGTCCAGGGGGCGGGGGCCGGGGACATTCAGTACTTC. The rearrangement uses TRBV11-2 and TRBJ2-4, with D perhaps TRBD1 (8 bases). The germline V and J ends were trimmed by 5 bases and 8 bases, with 22 bases remaining between them. The germline V gene has CDR1 SGHAT and CDR2 FQNNGV. The CDR3 runs to 16 residues.

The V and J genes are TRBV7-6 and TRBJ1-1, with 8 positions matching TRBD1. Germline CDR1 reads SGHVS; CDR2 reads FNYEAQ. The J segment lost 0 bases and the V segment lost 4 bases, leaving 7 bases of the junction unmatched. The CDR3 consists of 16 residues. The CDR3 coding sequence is TGTGCCAGCAGCTCGGGACAGGCGATTATGAACACTGAAGCTTTCTTT. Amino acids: CASSSGQAIMNTEAFF.

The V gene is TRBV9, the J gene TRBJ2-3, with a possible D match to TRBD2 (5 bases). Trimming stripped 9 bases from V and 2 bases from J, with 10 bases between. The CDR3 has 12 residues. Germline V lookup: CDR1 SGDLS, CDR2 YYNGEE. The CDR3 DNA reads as TGTGCCACCCGGGGAATCACAGATACGCAGTATTTT. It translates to CATRGITDTQYF. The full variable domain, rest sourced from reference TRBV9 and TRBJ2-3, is DSGVTQTPKHLITATGQRVTLRCSPRSGDLSVYWYQQSLDQGLQFLIQYYNGEERAKGNILERFSAQQFPDLHSELNLSSLELGDSALYFCATRGITDTQYFGPGTRLTVL.

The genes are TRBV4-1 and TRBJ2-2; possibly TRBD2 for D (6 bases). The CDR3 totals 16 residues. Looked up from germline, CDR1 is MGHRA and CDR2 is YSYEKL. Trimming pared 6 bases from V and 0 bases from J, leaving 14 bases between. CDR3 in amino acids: CASSETRRANTGELFF. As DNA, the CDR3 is TGCGCCAGCAGTGAGACCCGGAGGGCGAACACCGGGGAGCTGTTTTTT.

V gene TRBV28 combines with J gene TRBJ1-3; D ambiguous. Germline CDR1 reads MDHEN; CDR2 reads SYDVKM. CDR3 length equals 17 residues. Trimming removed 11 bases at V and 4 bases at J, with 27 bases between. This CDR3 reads CAHLVRNYLLWGNTIYF. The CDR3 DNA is TGTGCCCATTTAGTCAGGAATTACTTACTCTGGGGAAACACCATATATTTT.

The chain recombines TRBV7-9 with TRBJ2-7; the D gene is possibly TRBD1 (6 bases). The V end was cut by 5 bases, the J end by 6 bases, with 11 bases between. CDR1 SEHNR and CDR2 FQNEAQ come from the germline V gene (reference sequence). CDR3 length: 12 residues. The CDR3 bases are TGTGCCAGCAGCCCCTCCAGGGGCGAGCAGTACTTC. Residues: CASSPSRGEQYF.

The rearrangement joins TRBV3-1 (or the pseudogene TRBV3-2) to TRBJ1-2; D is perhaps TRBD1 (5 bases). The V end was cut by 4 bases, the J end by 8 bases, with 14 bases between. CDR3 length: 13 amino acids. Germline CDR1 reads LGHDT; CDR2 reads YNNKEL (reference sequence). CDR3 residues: CASSRREMEGYTF. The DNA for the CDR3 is TGTGCCAGCAGCCGCAGGGAAATGGAGGGCTACACCTTC.

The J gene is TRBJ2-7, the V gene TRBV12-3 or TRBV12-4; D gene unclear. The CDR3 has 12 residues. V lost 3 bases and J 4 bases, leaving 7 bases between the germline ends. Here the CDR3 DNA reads TGTGCCAGCAGTTTCTTGCGATACGAGCAGTACTTC. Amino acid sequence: CASSFLRYEQYF.

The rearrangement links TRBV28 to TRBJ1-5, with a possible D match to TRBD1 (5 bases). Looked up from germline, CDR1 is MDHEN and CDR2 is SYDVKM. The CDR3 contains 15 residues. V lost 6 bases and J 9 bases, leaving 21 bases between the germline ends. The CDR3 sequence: CASSSSAGNRSPQHF. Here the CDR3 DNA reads TGTGCCAGCAGCTCCTCAGCAGGGAATAGGTCGCCCCAGCATTTT. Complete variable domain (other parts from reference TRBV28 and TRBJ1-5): DVKVTQSSRYLVKRTGEKVFLECVQDMDHENMFWYRQDPGLGLRLIYFSYDVKMKEKGDIPEGYSVSREKKERFSLILESASTNQTSMYLCASSSSAGNRSPQHFGDGTRLSIL.